Here is one T cell receptor (beta chain) with its context. Its antigen is currently unknown. Other DNA sequences in the sample encode the same CDR3. The split of CD4+ cells yielded CD45RA+ naive and CD45RA-negative memory subsets. J gave up 4 bases and V 4 bases, and 3 bases lay outside the gene matches. This CDR3 spans 14 amino acids. Germline-derived CDR1 and CDR2 are SGHKS and YYEKEE (reference sequence). This specimen belongs to a study of shared clonotypes between healthy human individuals. Study information: Each donor contributed plates that comprised three CD4 naive, three CD4 memory, two CD8 naive and one CD8 memory. Study-level results: Memory subsets generally showed smaller estimated richness than naive subsets did. Sample collection involved blood only; tissue repertoires are likely different.

Profiling relied on immunoSEQ multiplex PCR, and the TCRdb table lists in-frame clones only, not all of them. The sample lists more than 1,200,000 clones, less than 99% seen once, with approximately 0.4% in the top ten. The sequenced sample was naive CD4+ T cells sorted from blood. Indicated subset: CD45RA+ positively selected. The TCR was taken from a man aged 25-40 years in good health. The chain combines TRBV5-5 with TRBJ1-5, with 9 bases that match TRBD1. CDR3 nucleotides: TGTGCCAGCAGCCGACAGGGGGGGAATCAGCCCCAGCATTTT. Residues: CASSRQGGNQPQHF.